The sequence of this TCR beta chain was determined in a study of regulatory T cells in long-lasting Graves disease. The TCR beta library used iRepertoire HTBI primers with Arm-PCR amplification of CDR3. One entry per CDR3 protein, called by TCRdb with MiXCR from the multiplex PCR reads. The table lists over 350,000 distinct CDR3 sequences, approximately 15% of them singletons. This CDR3 spans 15 amino acids. Between the trimmed V and J ends, which lost 1 base and 0 bases, there was a span of 10 bases. CDR1 and CDR2 from the germline V gene are LNHDA and SQIVND (reference sequence). This sample's time point: newly diagnosed GD, antithyroid drugs for less than 3 months. Construction of the TCR library relied on RNA isolated from PBMCs. The sample was also linked to a second study, of T cells in Graves' hyperthyroidism and ophthalmopathy. That source reports: First-round RT-PCR with HTBI primers amplified the TCR CDR3 region.

This rearrangement joins TRBV19 to TRBJ2-7; D gene ambiguous. The starting material was peripheral blood mononuclear cells (PBMCs), obtained at new diagnosis, from a patient treated with antithyroid drugs. The source of this sequence is a woman aged 40 to 50 with Graves disease. For the CDR3, the DNA is TGTGCCAGTAGTATAGGGCCCCTTGGCTCCTACGAGCAGTACTTC. It specifies CASSIGPLGSYEQYF.